This T cell receptor beta chain was sequenced in a study of T cells after posttransplantation cyclophosphamide listed by TCRdb under 2016. Broadly, across the study: T cell repertoire reconstitution was tracked by TRB sequencing after myeloablative bone marrow transplantation in which posttransplantation cyclophosphamide was used as GVHD prophylaxis. Blood from every one of the approximately 33 PTCy patients who had 1-year posttransplant specimens underwent TRB sequencing. TRB sequencing was also done on up to about 3 additional blood samples from 2 to 5.2 years after transplant in 3 patients, and on pretransplant blood from 4 patients. Samples from around 35 PTCy-treated patients and approximately 16 related bone marrow donors of those patients were subjected to antigen receptor sequencing. Because TRA and TRB clonality correlated tightly in roughly 10 samples, the subsequent TCR analyses were limited to TRB only. Public TRB sequences were queried against a database of over 3,600 sequences associated with responses to pathogens, tumor antigens, self-antigens and alloantigens. What the research found in general, with its limitations: Donor-recipient similarity was low at 1-2 months but increased during the first year, and donor CD8+ memory clones often dominated later blood repertoires. The TRB repertoires of T cells infiltrating skin or GI tract showed only limited overlap with the TRB repertoires of T cells in blood. Across roughly 49 patients, TRB clonality was highly associated with recipient CMV seropositivity and CMV reactivation, and PTCy diversity was similar to diversity in CNI/methotrexate controls.

TRB sequencing was run on genomic DNA with either the immunoSEQ assay at survey resolution or the hsTCRB kit. The published analysis was carried out like this. The immunoSEQ software handled the initial read processing, while the LymphoSeq R package was used for the repertoire analyses. Clonality was computed as 1 minus normalized Shannon entropy; Gini coefficient was also calculated for each TRB dataset. Phenotypes of unsorted samples were inferred by mapping TRB sequences from sorted subsets of the recipient or donor onto the same recipient's unsorted samples. The source is immuneACCESS, and TCRdb retained only in-frame sequences with V and J called. Part of the clones is not carried over; for the studies checked, unresolved V genes explain less than half of this, and the remainder is unexplained. D and trimming come from the DNA, and the V and J calls and clone size come from that table. The sample profile shows 15,000 to 20,000 clones; about nine tenths of them were found once. The ten largest clones add up to approximately 3.4% of the sample.

Turning to this clone: Its antigen is still unknown. Qualities for individual bases were not recorded, and no much larger clone is one base off.

The control cohort was around twelve patients given myeloablative marrow transplants with methotrexate plus a calcineurin inhibitor, sampled 1 year after transplant. Peripheral blood and bone marrow mononuclear cells were isolated by Ficoll-Hypaque density centrifugation and cryopreserved. The germline V gene sets CDR1 to SQVTM and CDR2 to ANQGSEA. V loses 3 bases at its end and J loses 2 bases; junction bases beyond the gene matches: 10. The CDR3 spans 17 residues, from the cysteine through the phenylalanine. Only CDR3 DNA remains: 51 bases, in frame from the first base. The receptor was derived from a male patient in his fifties who received an allogeneic stem cell transplant from an unrelated donor, was CMV-positive, and had chronic GVHD only. Where a transplant has occurred, the graft donor may have supplied some of the T cells. The chain was built from TRBV29-1 and TRBJ1-5; the central 10 bases match TRBD1. Sequences were derived from PBMCs, sampled after an allogeneic stem cell transplant with a calcineurin inhibitor and methotrexate. The nucleotides are TGCAGCGTTGAGGCCCATGGGACAGGGGATGGCAATCAGCCCCAGCATTTT. This sequence encodes CSVEAHGTGDGNQPQHF. The variable domain in full, with residues beyond the CDR3 obtained from the reference TRBV29-1 and TRBJ1-5 genes, is SAVISQKPSRDICQRGTSLTIQCQVDSQVTMMFWYRQQPGQSLTLIATANQGSEATYESGFVIDKFPISRPNLTFSTLTVSNMSPEDSSIYLCSVEAHGTGDGNQPQHFGDGTRLSIL.